This T cell receptor beta chain is from a study of a mutant IDH1 vaccine in newly diagnosed glioma. Looking at the study overall: Treated patients had a mean age of roughly 40 years and a 62.5% male, about 38% female split. Patients' prior therapy spanned radiotherapy, temozolomide, or both; most underwent both. Study outcomes and limitations: Among all patients, vaccine-induced immune responses occurred in about 93%.

The CDR3 is made up of 13 amino acids. Trimming at V came to 6 bases and at J to 4 bases, leaving 5 bases not matched to a gene. Germline loops: CDR1 SNHLY, CDR2 FYNNEI. Time point indicated: week 5, during vaccination. Every vaccination contained 300 ug of the mutant IDH1 20-mer peptide and was paired with topical imiquimod. The repertoire was sequenced with immunoSEQ multiplex PCR; TCRdb's copy has only in-frame clones and lacks some. The repertoire holds some 51,000 clones, just under 80% seen once, with approximately 5.2% in the top ten. Notes on this clone: Antigen specificity is unknown.

The receptor was derived from a middle-aged man with glioma. The chain employs TRBV2 and TRBJ1-2, with 7 bases identical to TRBD1. Sample: PBMCs, taken from a glioma patient whose treatment included an IDH1 peptide vaccine. The CDR3 loop reads CASSAPGGYGYTF. Here the CDR3 DNA reads TGTGCCAGCAGCGCGCCAGGGGGCTATGGCTACACCTTC.